A single count supports the clone carrying this T cell receptor (beta chain). The antigen is undetermined. This sample was included in a study of graft-versus-host responses after intestinal transplantation. At the level of the study: All recipients were transplanted with multivisceral, liver-intestinal, or isolated intestinal grafts. Anti-thymocyte globulin induction, then tacrolimus and steroids for two to four years, went to all recipients.

The J segment lost 15 bases and the V segment lost 0 bases, leaving 9 bases of the junction unmatched. CDR1 is SGHKS, CDR2 YYEKEE, per germline (reference sequence). CDR3 length: 14 residues. Measured with immunoSEQ multiplex PCR; TCRdb has only the in-frame clones, and not every one. The sample gives approximately 97,000 clones, 85% to 95% of which show up once; roughly 0.07% is in the top ten. The chain recombines TRBV5-5 with TRBJ2-1, with 10 bases lining up with TRBD2. The clonotype originates from a human donor who was the organ donor for an intestinal transplant. The starting material was unstimulated CD8+ T cells sorted from spleen or lymph node cells, obtained before transplant. CDR3 residues: CASSLVAIAGGMFF. As DNA, the CDR3 is TGTGCCAGCAGCTTGGTGGCGATAGCGGGAGGTATGTTCTTC.